A selection of T cell receptor beta chains follows, all from one sample in a study of cytomegalovirus exposure and HLA in healthy donors. TCRdb's table, derived via immunoSEQ multiplex PCR, lists solely in-frame clones and lacks some. Seen here are around 120,000 clones, around 81% observed once, and the top ten hold around 4.2%. Source material: PBMCs. Receptor source: a woman between 25 and 40 years old in good health and CMV-seronegative. The CDR3 runs from the conserved cysteine through the conserved F or W. A D gene is named only where the DNA matches it firmly. Not every row has a clone size; where given, it reads once, few, many or a size class.

j_call	clone_size	v_call	d_call	cdr3_aa	cdr3_nt
TRBJ2-2	-	TRBV2	TRBD2	CASSTKLAGGLTSTGELFF	TGTGCCAGCAGTACCAAACTAGCGGGAGGCCTAACGAGCACCGGGGAGCTGTTTTTT
TRBJ1-4	-	TRBV28	-	CASSLSGRDNEKLFF	TGTGCCAGCAGTTTATCCGGGCGGGATAATGAAAAACTGTTTTTT
TRBJ2-7	once	TRBV29-1	-	CSLVFDCGGPYEQYF	TGCAGCCTGGTATTCGATTGTGGGGGCCCCTACGAGCAGTACTTC
TRBJ2-5	-	TRBV9	-	CASSPGGEGGGETQYF	TGTGCCAGCAGCCCTGGCGGCGAGGGTGGTGGGGAGACCCAGTACTTC
TRBJ2-7	-	TRBV27	TRBD1	CASSPGTAHYEQYF	TGTGCCAGCAGTCCCGGGACAGCCCACTACGAGCAGTACTTC
TRBJ1-1	-	TRBV15	-	CATSRPPPSQGGSNTEAFF	TGTGCCACCAGCAGGCCACCGCCGTCCCAGGGAGGGTCGAATACTGAAGCTTTCTTT
TRBJ1-1	-	TRBV30	TRBD1	CAWTRDSEPYEAFF	TGTGCCTGGACCCGGGACAGCGAACCGTATGAAGCTTTCTTT
TRBJ1-1	-	TRBV29-1	-	CSVEDRRENTEAFF	TGCAGCGTTGAAGATCGGAGGGAGAACACTGAAGCTTTCTTT
TRBJ2-3	-	TRBV28	-	CASSYQAAADTQYF	TGTGCCAGCAGTTACCAAGCCGCGGCAGATACGCAGTATTTT
TRBJ2-2	-	TRBV25-1	-	CASLPRGNTGELFF	TGTGCCAGCCTCCCCCGGGGGAACACCGGGGAGCTGTTTTTT
TRBJ2-3	-	TRBV7-6	-	CASSLEAEGNTDTQYF	TGTGCCAGCAGCTTAGAAGCGGAGGGTAACACAGATACGCAGTATTTT
TRBJ1-2	-	TRBV25-1	TRBD1	CASSAATGYGYTF	TGTGCCAGCAGCGCCGCGACAGGGTATGGCTACACCTTC
TRBJ1-1	-	TRBV11-1	TRBD1	CASSVQGAGNTEAFF	TGTGCCAGCAGCGTCCAGGGGGCAGGGAACACTGAAGCTTTCTTT
TRBJ2-1	-	TRBV2	-	CAILNSVSSYNEQFF	TGTGCAATACTAAATAGCGTTAGCTCCTACAATGAGCAGTTCTTC